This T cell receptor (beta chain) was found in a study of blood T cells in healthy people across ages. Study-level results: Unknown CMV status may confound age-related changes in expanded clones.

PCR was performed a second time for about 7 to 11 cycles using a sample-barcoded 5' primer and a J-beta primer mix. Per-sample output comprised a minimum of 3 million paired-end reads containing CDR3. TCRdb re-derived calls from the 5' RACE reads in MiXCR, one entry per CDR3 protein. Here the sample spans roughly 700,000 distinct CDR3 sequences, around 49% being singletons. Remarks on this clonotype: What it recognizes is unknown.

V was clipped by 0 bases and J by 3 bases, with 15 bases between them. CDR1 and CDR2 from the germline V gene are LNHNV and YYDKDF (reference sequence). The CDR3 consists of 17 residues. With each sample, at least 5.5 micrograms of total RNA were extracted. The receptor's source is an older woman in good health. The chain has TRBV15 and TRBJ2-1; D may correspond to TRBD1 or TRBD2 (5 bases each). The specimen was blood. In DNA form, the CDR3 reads TGTGCCACCAGCAGAGATTCTGGGGGAAGTCTCTACAATGAGCAGTTCTTC. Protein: CATSRDSGGSLYNEQFF.